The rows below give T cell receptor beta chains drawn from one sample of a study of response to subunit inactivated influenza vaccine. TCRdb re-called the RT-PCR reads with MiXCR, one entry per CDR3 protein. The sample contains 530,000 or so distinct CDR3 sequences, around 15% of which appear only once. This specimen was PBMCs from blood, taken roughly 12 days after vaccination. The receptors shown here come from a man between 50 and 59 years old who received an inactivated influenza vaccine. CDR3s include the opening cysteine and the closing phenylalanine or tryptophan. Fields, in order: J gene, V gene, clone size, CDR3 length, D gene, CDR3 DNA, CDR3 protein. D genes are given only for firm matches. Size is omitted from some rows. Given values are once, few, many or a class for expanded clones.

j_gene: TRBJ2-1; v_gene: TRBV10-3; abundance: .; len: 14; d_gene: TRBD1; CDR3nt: TGTGCCATCAGTGGGACAGGAGTCTACAATGAGCAGTTCTTC; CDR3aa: CAISGTGVYNEQFF
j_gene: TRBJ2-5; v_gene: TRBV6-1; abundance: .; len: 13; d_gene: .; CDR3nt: TGTGCCAGCAAAGGGGACCCAAGGGCGACCCAGTACTTC; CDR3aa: CASKGDPRATQYF
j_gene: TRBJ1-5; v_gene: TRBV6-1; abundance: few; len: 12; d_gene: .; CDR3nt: TGTGCCAGCAGTGCGATAGATCAGCCCCAGCATTTT; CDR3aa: CASSAIDQPQHF
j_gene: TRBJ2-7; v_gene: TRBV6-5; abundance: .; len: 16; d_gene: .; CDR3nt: TGTGCCAGCAGTTACAATCAGGCGGGACAGTCTTACGAGCAGTACTTC; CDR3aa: CASSYNQAGQSYEQYF
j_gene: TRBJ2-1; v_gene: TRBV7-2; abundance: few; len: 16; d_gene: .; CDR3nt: TGTGCCAGCAGCTTATATGGGTCGCCCTCCTACAATGAGCAGTTCTTC; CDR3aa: CASSLYGSPSYNEQFF
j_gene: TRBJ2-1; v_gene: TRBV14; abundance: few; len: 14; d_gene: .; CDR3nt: TGTGCCAGCAGCCGATTCTCTAGCGAGGGTGAGCAGTTCTTC; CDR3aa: CASSRFSSEGEQFF
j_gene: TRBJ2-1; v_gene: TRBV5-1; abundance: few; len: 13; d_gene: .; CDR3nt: TGCGCCAGCAGCTTGGCCGGGGGTTGGGAGCAGTTCTTC; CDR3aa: CASSLAGGWEQFF
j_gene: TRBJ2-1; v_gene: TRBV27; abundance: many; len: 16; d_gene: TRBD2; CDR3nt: TGTGCCAGCAGCACTGGGACTAGCGGGGCCTACAATGAGCAGTTCTTC; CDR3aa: CASSTGTSGAYNEQFF
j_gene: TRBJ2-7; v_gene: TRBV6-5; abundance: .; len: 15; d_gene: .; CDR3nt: TGTGCCAGCAGTTACTCGAGTGGGGTCTCCTACGAGCAGTACTTC; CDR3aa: CASSYSSGVSYEQYF
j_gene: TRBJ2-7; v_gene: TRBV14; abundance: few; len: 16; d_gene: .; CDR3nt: TGTGCCAGCAGCCAAGCCCTGACTAGTTGGTCCTACGAGCAGTACTTC; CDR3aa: CASSQALTSWSYEQYF
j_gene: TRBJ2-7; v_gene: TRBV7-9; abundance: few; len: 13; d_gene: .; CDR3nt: TGTGCCAGCAGCCTAAGAGGGGCCCACGAGCAGTACTTC; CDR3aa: CASSLRGAHEQYF
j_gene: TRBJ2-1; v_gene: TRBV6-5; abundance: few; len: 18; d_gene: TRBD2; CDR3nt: TGTGCCAGCAGTTCTGGGCGGGAGCCCCTGAGCTCCTACAATGAGCAGTTCTTC; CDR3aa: CASSSGREPLSSYNEQFF
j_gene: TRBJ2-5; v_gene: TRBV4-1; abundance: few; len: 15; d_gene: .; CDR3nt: TGCGCCAGCAGCCAATCGAGTGGGGTCTGGGAGACCCAGTACTTC; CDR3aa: CASSQSSGVWETQYF
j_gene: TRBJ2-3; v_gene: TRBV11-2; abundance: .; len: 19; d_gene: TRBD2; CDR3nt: TGTGCCAGCAGCGCCCCAGCCTGGACTAGCGGGATTTCAAGGGATACGCAGTATTTT; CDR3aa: CASSAPAWTSGISRDTQYF
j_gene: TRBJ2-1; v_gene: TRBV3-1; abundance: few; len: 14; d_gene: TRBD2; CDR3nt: TGTGCCAGCAGCCAGCTAGCGGGGGGAAGAGAGCAGTTCTTC; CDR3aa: CASSQLAGGREQFF
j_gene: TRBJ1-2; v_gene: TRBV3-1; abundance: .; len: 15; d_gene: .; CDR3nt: TGTGCCAGCAGCCAACTAGGATCCTGGGTGGATGGCTACACCTTC; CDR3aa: CASSQLGSWVDGYTF
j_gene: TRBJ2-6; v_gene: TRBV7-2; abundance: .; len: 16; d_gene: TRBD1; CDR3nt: TGTGCCAGCAGCAGGGGGACAGGGAGAGGGGCCAACGTCCTGACTTTC; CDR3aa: CASSRGTGRGANVLTF
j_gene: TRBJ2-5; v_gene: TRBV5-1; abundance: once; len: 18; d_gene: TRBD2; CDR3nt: TGCGCCAGCAGCTTGGCCGGGGGGGCCAGACAGTACCAAGAGACCCAGTACTTC; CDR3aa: CASSLAGGARQYQETQYF
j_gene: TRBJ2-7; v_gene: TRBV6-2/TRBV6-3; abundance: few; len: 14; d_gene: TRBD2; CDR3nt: TGTGCCAGCAGCCGACTAGCGCGGGGTAGCGAGCAGTACTTC; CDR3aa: CASSRLARGSEQYF
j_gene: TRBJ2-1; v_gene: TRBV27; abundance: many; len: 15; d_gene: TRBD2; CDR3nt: TGTGCCAGCAGGACAATAGCGGGTAATTACAATGAGCAGTTCTTC; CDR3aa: CASRTIAGNYNEQFF
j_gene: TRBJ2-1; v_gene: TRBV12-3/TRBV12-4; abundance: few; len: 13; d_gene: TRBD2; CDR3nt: TGTGCCAGCAGTAGCGGGGGTAGGAATGAGCAGTTCTTC; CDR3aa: CASSSGGRNEQFF
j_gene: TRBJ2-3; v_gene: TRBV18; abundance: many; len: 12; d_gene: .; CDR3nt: TGTGCCAGCAGCCCCCCGGGTGATACGCAGTATTTT; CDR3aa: CASSPPGDTQYF
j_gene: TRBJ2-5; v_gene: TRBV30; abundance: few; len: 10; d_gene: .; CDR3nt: TGTGCCTGGTCCTCCGCAACCCAGTACTTC; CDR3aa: CAWSSATQYF
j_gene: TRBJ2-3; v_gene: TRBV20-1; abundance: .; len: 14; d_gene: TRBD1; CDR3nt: TGCAGTGCGGCGGACAGGGGCAGAGGGGATACGCAGTATTTT; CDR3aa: CSAADRGRGDTQYF
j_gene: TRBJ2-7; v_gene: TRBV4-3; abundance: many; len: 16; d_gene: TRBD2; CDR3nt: TGCGCCAGCAGCCAAGACGGGACTAGGTCTTCCTACGAGCAGTACTTC; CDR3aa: CASSQDGTRSSYEQYF
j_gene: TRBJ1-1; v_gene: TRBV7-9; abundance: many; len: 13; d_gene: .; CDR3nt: TGTGCCAGCAGCCTACAGCCAGGGACTGAAGCTTTCTTT; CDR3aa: CASSLQPGTEAFF
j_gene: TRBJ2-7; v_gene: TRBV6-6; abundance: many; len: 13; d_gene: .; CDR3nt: TGTGCCAGCACCTTCGCAGGGTCCCACGAGCAGTACTTC; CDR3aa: CASTFAGSHEQYF
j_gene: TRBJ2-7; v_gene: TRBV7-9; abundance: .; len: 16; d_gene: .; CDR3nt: TGTGCCAGCAGCTTAGCGGGGGCAGGTGATTCCTACGAGCAGTACTTC; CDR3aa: CASSLAGAGDSYEQYF
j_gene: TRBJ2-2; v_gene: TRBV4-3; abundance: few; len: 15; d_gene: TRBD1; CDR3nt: TGCGCCAGCGCACCGGGACAGTCGAACACCGGGGAGCTGTTTTTT; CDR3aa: CASAPGQSNTGELFF
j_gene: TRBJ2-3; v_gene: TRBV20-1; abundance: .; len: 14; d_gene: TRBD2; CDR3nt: TGCAGTGCTAGAGCCCCGGGAGGGTTAGCTACGCAGTATTTT; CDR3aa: CSARAPGGLATQYF
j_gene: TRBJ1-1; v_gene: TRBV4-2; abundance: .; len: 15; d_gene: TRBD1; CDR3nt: TGTGCCAGCAGCCGGCACGGGACAGGGACGGCTGAAGCTTTCTTT; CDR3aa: CASSRHGTGTAEAFF
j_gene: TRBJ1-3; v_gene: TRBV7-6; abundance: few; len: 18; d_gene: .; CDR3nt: TGTGCCAGCAGCCGACAGAGTCCCCGGGGAGTCTCTGGAAACACCATATATTTT; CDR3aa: CASSRQSPRGVSGNTIYF
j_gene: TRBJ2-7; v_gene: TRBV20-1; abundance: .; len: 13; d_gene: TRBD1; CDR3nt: TGCAGTGCTTCCGGGACAGACTCCTACGAGCAGTACTTC; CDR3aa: CSASGTDSYEQYF
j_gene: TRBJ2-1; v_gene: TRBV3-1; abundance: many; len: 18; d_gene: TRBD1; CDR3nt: TGTGCCAGCAGCCAAGATCTACCTGGACAGGGGGCGTGGGATGAGCAGTTCTTC; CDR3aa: CASSQDLPGQGAWDEQFF
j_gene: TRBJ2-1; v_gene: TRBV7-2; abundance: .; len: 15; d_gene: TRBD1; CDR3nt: TGTGCCAGCAGCTTAGATGGGACAGGGGGCTTCGGGCAGTTCTTC; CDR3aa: CASSLDGTGGFGQFF
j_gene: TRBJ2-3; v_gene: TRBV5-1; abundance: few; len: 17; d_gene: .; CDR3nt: TGCGCCAGCAGCTCCGGGACTTCAACCTCTAGCACAGATACGCAGTATTTT; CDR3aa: CASSSGTSTSSTDTQYF
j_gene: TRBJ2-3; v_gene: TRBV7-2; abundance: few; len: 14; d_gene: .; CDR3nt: TGTGCCAGCAGCCTTACCCGGCCGGGGGATACGCAGTATTTT; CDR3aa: CASSLTRPGDTQYF
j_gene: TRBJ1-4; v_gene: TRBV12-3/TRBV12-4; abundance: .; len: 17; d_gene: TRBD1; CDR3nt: TGTGCCAGCAGTTTCCGGGACAGGTCCTCTAGTGATGAAAAACTGTTTTTT; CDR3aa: CASSFRDRSSSDEKLFF
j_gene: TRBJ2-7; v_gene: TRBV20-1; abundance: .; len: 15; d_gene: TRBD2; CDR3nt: TGCAGTGCTAGAGGCGGGGGGGCCACGACCTACGAGCAGTACTTC; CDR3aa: CSARGGGATTYEQYF
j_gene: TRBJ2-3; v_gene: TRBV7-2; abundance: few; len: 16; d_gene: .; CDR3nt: TGTGCCAGCAGCTTAGGTGGTCAGGGGTTAACAGATACGCAGTATTTT; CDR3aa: CASSLGGQGLTDTQYF